The 30 T cell receptor beta chains reported below all come from one sample, sequenced in a study of CD8+ T cells in alopecia areata (dated by TCRdb to the late 2010s). Library preparation employed the immunoSEQ multiplex PCR assay. For TCR sequencing, RNA was extracted from every sample and reverse transcribed into cDNA to serve as template. The immuneACCESS repertoire file appears here via TCRdb, limited to in-frame rearrangements. These files lack a portion of the clones; in checked studies, under half of the deficit traces to unresolved V genes, and the cause of the others is not known. The sample data list about 190,000 clones, and roughly 60% of these were observed just once. The top ten clones comprise 1% of the sample. Taken with the paper, the label for time point translates to: 24 weeks on oral tofacitinib. Sample treatment or condition, as interpreted from the label and publication: oral pan-JAK inhibitor, 5-10 mg twice daily.

This sample comprised CD4+ T cells sorted from blood, obtained at week 24, from a patient treated with tofacitinib. The receptor source for this set is a human donor with alopecia areata.

The chain links TRBV5-1 to TRBJ2-3; possibly TRBD2 for D (5 bases). The ends were cut back, 0 bases at V and 6 bases at J, with 17 bases in the middle. The germline V gene encodes CDR1 SGHRS and CDR2 YFSETQ. This CDR3 is 16 amino acids long. CDR3 sequence: CASSLVEARLVDTQYF. CDR3 coding DNA: TGCGCCAGCAGCTTGGTGGAGGCCCGTTTGGTGGATACGCAGTATTTT.

The gene calls are TRBV25-1 and TRBJ2-7; D not certain. Deletions cut 2 bases from V and 12 bases from J, with 11 bases between. The CDR3 is 11 amino acids. Germline V gene data show CDR1 as MGHDK and CDR2 as SYGVNS. In DNA form, the CDR3 reads TGTGCCAGCAGTGAAGACAAGGGAATGTACTTC. This translates into CASSEDKGMYF.

This clone was detected a few times. The chain links TRBV19 to TRBJ2-7; 9 bases are shared with TRBD1. Germline V gene sequence: CDR1 LNHDA, CDR2 SQIVND (reference sequence). This CDR3 spans 13 amino acids. The V gene end was trimmed by 9 bases and the J gene end by 6 bases; junction bases not matched to a gene: 9. The CDR3 here is CASLGQGHLEQYF. In DNA, the CDR3 is TGTGCCAGCTTGGGACAGGGACATCTCGAGCAGTACTTC.

The chain links TRBV18 to TRBJ1-2; no firm D call. Deletions cut 3 bases from V and 2 bases from J, with 10 bases between. CDR1 KGHSH and CDR2 LQKENI come from the germline V gene. This CDR3 spans 14 amino acids. The CDR3 spells CASSPKEINYGYTF. CDR3 in DNA: TGTGCCAGCTCACCGAAGGAGATAAACTATGGCTACACCTTC. Full variable domain (missing parts from reference TRBV18 and TRBJ1-2): NAGVMQNPRHLVRRRGQEARLRCSPMKGHSHVYWYRQLPEEGLKFMVYLQKENIIDESGMPKERFSAEFPKEGPSILRIQQVVRGDSAAYFCASSPKEINYGYTFGSGTRLTVV.

This chain links TRBV30 with TRBJ2-1; 7 bases line up with TRBD2. The CDR3 runs 14 residues. V lost 0 bases to trimming and J lost 5 bases; unmatched junction nucleotides: 4. From germline, CDR1 is GTSNPN and CDR2 SVGIG (reference sequence). CDR3 region: CAWSVSGAHNEQFF. For the CDR3, the DNA is TGTGCCTGGAGTGTAAGCGGGGCCCACAATGAGCAGTTCTTC.

This clone was detected ten times or more. J is TRBJ1-1 and V is TRBV6-5, with a weak D call TRBD1 (5 bases). V gave up 4 bases and J gave up 5 bases, with 8 bases separating them. Germline V gene data show CDR1 as MNHEY and CDR2 as SVGAGI. The CDR3 runs to 12 residues. CDR3 loop: CASSFAGTEAFF. Written as DNA, the CDR3 is TGTGCCAGCAGTTTCGCAGGGACTGAAGCTTTCTTT.

The V and J genes are TRBV29-1 and TRBJ2-2; no clear D. Germline CDR1 reads SQVTM; CDR2 reads ANQGSEA. The CDR3 is 10 amino acids. V shed 7 bases and J shed 7 bases, with 7 bases lying between them. The CDR3 sequence: CSAWVGELFF. DNA of the CDR3: TGCAGCGCCTGGGTCGGGGAGCTGTTTTTT.

The chain is built from TRBV7-7 and TRBJ2-5; a weak D match, TRBD2 (5 bases). The CDR3 length is 14 residues. Germline V lookup: CDR1 SSHAT, CDR2 FNYEAQ (reference sequence). Trimming left V 4 bases short and J 3 bases short, with 12 bases between. The CDR3 bases are TGTGCCAGCAGCTATGGAGAGGGCAAAGAGACCCAGTACTTC. This sequence encodes CASSYGEGKETQYF.

The chain uses TRBV29-1 and TRBJ2-2, with 8 bases lining up with TRBD2. This CDR3 contains 17 residues. The germline CDR1 and CDR2 sequences are SQVTM and ANQGSEA. V was clipped by 1 base and J by 3 bases; unmatched bases: 10. The CDR3 loop is CSVEGVGAGAYTGELFF. The CDR3 DNA sequence: TGCAGCGTTGAAGGGGTTGGAGCGGGGGCCTACACCGGGGAGCTGTTTTTT.

This chain uses TRBV5-4 with TRBJ2-4, with unresolved D. CDR3 size: 14 residues. The germline CDR1 and CDR2 sequences are SGHNT and YYREEE (reference sequence). V lost 1 base to trimming and J lost 7 bases, with 12 bases between them. The CDR3 DNA reads as TGTGCCAGCAGCTTGAGACAAGCAATTAACATTCAGTACTTC. Translated: CASSLRQAINIQYF. Full variable domain (missing parts from reference TRBV5-4 and TRBJ2-4): ETGVTQSPTHLIKTRGQQVTLRCSSQSGHNTVSWYQQALGQGPQFIFQYYREEENGRGNFPPRFSGLQFPNYSSELNVNALELDDSALYLCASSLRQAINIQYFGAGTRLSVL.

The V call is TRBV6-5, the J call TRBJ1-2; D not resolved. The germline V and J ends were trimmed by 11 bases and 4 bases, with 14 bases remaining between them. Germline V gives CDR1 MNHEY, CDR2 SVGAGI. This CDR3 has 12 residues. The CDR3 region has the DNA TGTGCCTGCCCGGACGGAATCTATGGCTACACCTTC. Translation: CACPDGIYGYTF.

The chain recombines TRBV6-1 with TRBJ1-4; TRBD1 aligns across 9 bases. The CDR3 is 17 amino acids. After removal of 3 bases from V and 8 bases from J, the junction contained 13 bases not matched to a gene. The germline V gene has CDR1 MNHNS and CDR2 SASEGT. The chain's CDR3 is CASSDPGQGRVKEKLFF. The CDR3 DNA sequence: TGTGCCAGCAGTGACCCGGGACAGGGAAGAGTCAAAGAAAAACTGTTTTTT.

CDR3 sequence reads: CASSDRAYEQYF. The CDR3 DNA follows: TGTGCCAGCAGTGACAGAGCCTACGAGCAGTACTTC. The chain links TRBV2 to TRBJ2-7; D not certain. CDR3 length: 12 residues. Trimming shortened V by 3 bases and J by 2 bases, and 5 bases separated the two germline ends. Germline CDR1 SNHLY, CDR2 FYNNEI.

V is TRBV4-1 and J is TRBJ1-1; perhaps TRBD1 as D (6 bases). V dropped 0 bases and J dropped 5 bases, with 13 bases sitting between them. Germline CDR1 reads MGHRA; CDR2 reads YSYEKL. This CDR3 is built from 15 residues. This chain's CDR3 is CASSQEGAVWTEAFF. The CDR3 DNA reads TGCGCCAGCAGCCAAGAGGGGGCAGTGTGGACTGAAGCTTTCTTT.

The rearrangement uses TRBV4-1 and TRBJ1-6; tentatively, D is TRBD1 (5 bases). Germline CDR1 reads MGHRA; CDR2 reads YSYEKL. The CDR3 is made up of 14 amino acids. The V end was cut by 1 base, the J end by 7 bases, with 8 bases between. The CDR3 sequence is CASSQGQFNSPLHF. The CDR3 DNA sequence: TGCGCCAGCAGCCAAGGACAGTTCAATTCACCCCTCCACTTT.

This clone was detected a few times. The chain joins TRBV30 to TRBJ1-1; maybe TRBD1 (5 bases). Trimming left V 3 bases short and J 4 bases short, with 15 bases between. The CDR3 loop spans 14 amino acids. Germline CDR1 and CDR2: GTSNPN and SVGIG (reference sequence). CDR3 sequence reads: CAWSRGGIGTEAFF. The CDR3 nucleotides read TGTGCCTGGAGCCGCGGGGGTATAGGCACTGAAGCTTTCTTT.

This chain uses TRBV11-2 with TRBJ2-7; 8 bases align to TRBD2. This CDR3 has 17 residues. The junction had 11 bases not matched to a gene; V was cut back by 3 bases and J by 1 base. Per germline, CDR1 SGHAT and CDR2 FQNNGV. The CDR3 DNA reads TGTGCCAGCAGCTTGAGAGGGCTAGCGGGTGTATCCTACGAGCAGTACTTC. It specifies CASSLRGLAGVSYEQYF. Complete variable domain (other parts from reference TRBV11-2 and TRBJ2-7): EAGVAQSPRYKIIEKRQSVAFWCNPISGHATLYWYQQILGQGPKLLIQFQNNGVVDDSQLPKDRFSAERLKGVDSTLKIQPAKLEDSAVYLCASSLRGLAGVSYEQYFGPGTRLTVT.

Comment on this clone: At one end, the junction sequence differs from germline, possibly due to a read error. The V and J genes are TRBV29-1 and TRBJ2-1; D may be TRBD1 or TRBD2 (6 bases each). Germline V gives CDR1 SQVTM, CDR2 ANQGSEA. This CDR3 has 11 amino acids. The CDR3 reads CSVSRGKEGVF. The DNA of the CDR3 is TGCAGCGTCTCTAGGGGCAAGGAGGGGGTCTTC.

The V gene is TRBV6-5, the J gene TRBJ2-7; D perhaps matches TRBD1 (6 bases). Trimming removed 3 bases at V and 0 bases at J, with 12 bases between. Germline lookup yields CDR1 MNHEY and CDR2 SVGAGI. CDR3 size: 15 residues. This chain's CDR3 is CASSYDRSSSYEQYF. CDR3 in DNA: TGTGCCAGCAGTTATGACAGGTCTAGCTCCTACGAGCAGTACTTC.

About this clone itself: The same CDR3 arises from other DNA sequences in this sample as well. The chain carries TRBV30 and TRBJ1-6, with D unclear. Between the trimmed V and J ends, which lost 4 bases and 5 bases, there was a span of 6 bases. The germline V gene encodes CDR1 GTSNPN and CDR2 SVGIG (reference sequence). The CDR3 extends over 12 amino acids. This CDR3 is CAWNRDNSPLHF. CDR3 bases: TGTGCCTGGAATCGAGATAATTCACCCCTCCACTTT.

This chain joins TRBV29-1 and TRBJ2-3, with 8 bases fitting TRBD1. V shed 4 bases, J shed 7 bases, and the junction held 7 bases outside the gene matches. CDR3 length: 13 amino acids. The germline CDR1 and CDR2 sequences are SQVTM and ANQGSEA. The CDR3 nucleotides are TGCAGCGTTGTCGGACAGGGCGAATATACGCAGTATTTT. It encodes CSVVGQGEYTQYF.

This clone was seen ten or more times. Different DNA sequences within this sample yield the same CDR3. This chain links TRBV30 with TRBJ1-2; D is undetermined. The germline V gene encodes CDR1 GTSNPN and CDR2 SVGIG (reference sequence). With 1 base removed from V and 4 bases from J, the gap between germline ends came to 4 bases. The CDR3 extends over 11 amino acids. This CDR3 reads CAWSGLYGYTF. The CDR3 DNA reads TGTGCCTGGAGTGGACTCTATGGCTACACCTTC.

The rearrangement joins TRBV29-1 to TRBJ1-2, with 9 bases aligning to TRBD1. This CDR3 is 15 amino acids long. Germline CDR1 SQVTM, CDR2 ANQGSEA. V gave up 5 bases and J gave up 1 base; unmatched junction bases: 8. The CDR3 loop reads CSVPGTGRVNYGYTF. The CDR3 DNA reads as TGCAGCGTTCCCGGGACAGGGAGAGTTAACTATGGCTACACCTTC. The variable domain in full, with the rest retrieved from reference TRBV29-1 and TRBJ1-2, is SAVISQKPSRDICQRGTSLTIQCQVDSQVTMMFWYRQQPGQSLTLIATANQGSEATYESGFVIDKFPISRPNLTFSTLTVSNMSPEDSSIYLCSVPGTGRVNYGYTFGSGTRLTVV.

A note on this clone: In the same sample, other DNA sequences code for this CDR3. The chain uses TRBV14 and TRBJ1-1, with D perhaps matching TRBD1 (5 bases). Deletions cut 4 bases from V and 1 base from J, with 7 bases between. The CDR3 length is 13 residues. Germline CDR1 SGHDN, CDR2 FVKESK. The CDR3 bases are TGTGCCAGCAGCCGGGGCAGGAACACTGAAGCTTTCTTT. It translates to CASSRGRNTEAFF.

V is TRBV7-2 and J is TRBJ2-3; D is uncertain. V lost 4 bases and J lost 0, with 8 bases in between. The V gene's germline CDR1 is SGHTA and CDR2 FQGNSA. The CDR3 runs 14 residues. CDR3 in amino acids: CASSSLPSTDTQYF. CDR3 coding DNA: TGTGCCAGCAGCTCACTACCTAGCACAGATACGCAGTATTTT. Drawing the rest from reference TRBV7-2 and TRBJ2-3, the complete variable domain is GAGVSQSPSNKVTEKGKDVELRCDPISGHTALYWYRQSLGQGLEFLIYFQGNSAPDKSGLPSDRFSAERTGGSVSTLTIQRTQQEDSAVYLCASSSLPSTDTQYFGPGTRLTVL.

This chain uses TRBV29-1 with TRBJ2-7; 7 bases match TRBD1. The CDR3 spans 14 residues. The V gene's germline CDR1 is SQVTM and CDR2 ANQGSEA. After removal of 4 bases from V and 5 bases from J, the junction contained 11 bases not matched to a gene. The CDR3 reads CSVGSGQGVHEQYF. The CDR3 bases are TGCAGCGTTGGGTCAGGGCAGGGGGTCCACGAGCAGTACTTC.

The rearrangement uses TRBV29-1 and TRBJ1-2; D is possibly TRBD1 (5 bases). Germline V CDR1 and CDR2: SQVTM, ANQGSEA. CDR3 length equals 12 residues. V gave up 5 bases and J gave up 7 bases, with 14 bases separating them. The CDR3 nucleotides read TGCAGCGTTCCGGGGGGTGGCGGTGGCTACACCTTC. It codes for CSVPGGGGGYTF.

The chain has TRBV5-1 and TRBJ2-7; D not resolved. Trimming cost V 0 bases and J 0 bases, with 4 bases left between them. The germline CDR1 and CDR2 sequences are SGHRS and YFSETQ. The CDR3 consists of 13 residues. The DNA of the CDR3 is TGCGCCAGCAGCTTGGACAACTCCTACGAGCAGTACTTC. This translates into CASSLDNSYEQYF.

The table lists this clone with a few counts. The chain carries TRBV14 and TRBJ2-7; D gene uncertain. The V gene lost 3 bases and the J gene lost 3 bases, with 6 bases spanning the gap. Germline assignment: CDR1 SGHDN and CDR2 FVKESK. The CDR3 contains 12 residues. The CDR3 DNA sequence: TGTGCCAGCAGCCACGGCTTCTACGAGCAGTACTTC. Translated: CASSHGFYEQYF.

This clone was seen just once. The rearrangement uses TRBV7-2 and TRBJ2-5; TRBD2 aligns across 7 bases. Germline loops: CDR1 SGHTA, CDR2 FQGNSA. Losses at the gene ends were 2 bases for V and 3 bases for J; bases not matched to a gene: 3. CDR3 length: 14 residues. CDR3 residues: CASSLWAGEETQYF. The DNA for the CDR3 is TGTGCCAGCAGCTTATGGGCGGGGGAAGAGACCCAGTACTTC.